This T cell receptor (beta chain) was observed in a study of neoadjuvant nivolumab and ipilimumab in lung cancer. Study-level findings and limits: TCR receptors were sequenced in few samples.

Assay used: immunoSEQ multiplex PCR; TCRdb lists only in-frame clones, some missing. The data contain approximately 9,300 clones, approximately 71% of them singletons. Details on this clone: Its antigen is still unknown.

Looked up from germline, CDR1 is LNHDA and CDR2 is SQIVND (reference sequence). The CDR3 runs 16 residues. The V and J ends lost 1 base and 2 bases respectively, with 13 bases between them. This sequence was found in an adult with non-small cell lung cancer. Some clones in this sample may be carry-over from other donors' samples. The chain couples TRBV19 to TRBJ2-3; D is undetermined. This sample comprised tumor tissue, obtained after neoadjuvant nivolumab, alone or with ipilimumab, at or shortly before surgery. CDR3 sequence reads: CASSIGGGPPTDTQYF. The CDR3 DNA reads TGTGCCAGTAGTATAGGCGGTGGTCCACCCACAGATACGCAGTATTTT. Full variable domain (outside the CDR3, taken from reference TRBV19 and TRBJ2-3): DGGITQSPKYLFRKEGQNVTLSCEQNLNHDAMYWYRQDPGQGLRLIYYSQIVNDFQKGDIAEGYSVSREKKESFPLTVTSAQKNPTAFYLCASSIGGGPPTDTQYFGPGTRLTVL.